This T cell receptor beta chain was observed in a study of beta chain features in type 1 diabetes. Overall study results and limits: PCR might favor shorter templates, but any such skew would affect patients and controls equally. All four CD4+ subsets from Type 1 diabetes patients carried moderately but significantly shorter TCRB CDR3s.

A note on this clone: The antigen remains undetermined.

With 3 bases removed from V and 2 bases from J, the gap between germline ends came to 11 bases. Germline lookup yields CDR1 LGHNA and CDR2 YSLEER. The CDR3 runs to 14 residues. The whole isolated RNA underwent reverse transcription, so sequencing captured expressed TCRB transcripts. Profiled with immunoSEQ multiplex PCR; TCRdb holds only in-frame clones, not every one. Of about 340,000 clones in the sample, about a tenth were seen once. The sequence came from a man aged 25-45 years with type 1 diabetes. The specimen sequenced was central memory CD4+ T cells from blood. J is TRBJ2-7 and V is TRBV4-3; D may match TRBD1 or TRBD2 (5 bases each). The CDR3 region has the DNA TGCGCCAGCAGCCACGGGACGGACACCTACGAGCAGTACTTC. This gives the protein CASSHGTDTYEQYF.